These 2 T cell receptor beta chains were sequenced from one sample in a study of cytotoxic CD8 clonotypes in ibrutinib-treated CLL. The repertoire was sequenced with immunoSEQ multiplex PCR; TCRdb's copy has only in-frame clones and lacks some. The repertoire holds 50,000 or so clones, with over 80% as singletons. The input for sequencing was PBMCs, taken after 24 months of ibrutinib treatment. The receptors here all came from a human donor with chronic lymphocytic leukemia.

J is TRBJ2-1 and V is TRBV10-2; weak D call: TRBD2 (6 bases). Trimming pared 4 bases from V and 15 bases from J, leaving 19 bases between. This CDR3 region has 13 residues. Germline loops: CDR1 WSHSY, CDR2 SAAADI. As DNA, the CDR3 is TGCGCCAGCAGTGTCGGAAGGAGGGAAACACGGTTCTTC. Translated: CASSVGRRETRFF.

The CDR3 region is CASSLVGTLNYGYTF. CDR3 sequence (DNA): TGTGCCAGCAGCTTGGTGGGGACACTTAACTATGGCTACACCTTC. V gene TRBV5-6 combines with J gene TRBJ1-2; TRBD1 is a possible D gene (6 bases). Germline values: CDR1 SGHDT, CDR2 YYEEEE. V lost 0 bases and J lost 1, with 10 bases in between. This CDR3 has 15 amino acids.